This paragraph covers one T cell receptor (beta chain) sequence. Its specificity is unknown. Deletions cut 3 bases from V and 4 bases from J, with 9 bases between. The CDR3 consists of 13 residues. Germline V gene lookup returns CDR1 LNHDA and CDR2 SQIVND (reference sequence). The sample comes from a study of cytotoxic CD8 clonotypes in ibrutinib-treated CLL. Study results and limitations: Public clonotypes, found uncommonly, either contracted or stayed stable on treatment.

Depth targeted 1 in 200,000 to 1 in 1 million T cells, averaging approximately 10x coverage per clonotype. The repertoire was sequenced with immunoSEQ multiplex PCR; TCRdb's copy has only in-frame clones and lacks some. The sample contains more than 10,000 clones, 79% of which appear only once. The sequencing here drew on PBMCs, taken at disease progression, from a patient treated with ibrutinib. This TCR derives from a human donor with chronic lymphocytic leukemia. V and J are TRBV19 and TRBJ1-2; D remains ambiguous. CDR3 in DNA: TGTGCCAGTAGTATGAACAGACCCTATGGCTACACCTTC. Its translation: CASSMNRPYGYTF.